Listed below are T cell receptor beta chains from one sample, sequenced in a study of identifying expanded T cells in peripheral blood. Assay used: immunoSEQ multiplex PCR; TCRdb lists only in-frame clones, some missing. The sample contains about 52,000 clones, around 82% of which appear only once. Material: blood. These receptors originate from a person between 18 and 70 years old in good health. Each CDR3 is given with its conserved first and last residue. The D gene is left open where the match is weak. Clone size appears in some rows only: once, few, many, or a class for an expanded clone.

j_gene	abundance	v_gene	d_gene	CDR3aa	CDR3nt
TRBJ2-7	few	TRBV4-2	TRBD2	CASSQVVTSGTYEQYF	TGTGCCAGCAGCCAAGTGGTAACTAGCGGAACCTACGAGCAGTACTTC
TRBJ1-1	few	TRBV7-3	TRBD1	CASSRGQMNTEAFF	TGTGCCAGCAGCCGGGGACAGATGAACACTGAAGCTTTCTTT
TRBJ2-1	once	TRBV11-2	NA	CASSSRLGSNEQFF	TGTGCCAGCAGCTCCCGACTAGGGTCCAATGAGCAGTTCTTC
TRBJ1-1	few	TRBV4-1	TRBD1	CASSDLTGGSTEAFF	TGCGCCAGCAGCGACCTAACAGGGGGTAGTACTGAAGCTTTCTTT
TRBJ2-5	NA	TRBV30	NA	CAWSMGGRTQYF	TGTGCCTGGAGTATGGGGGGCCGAACCCAGTACTTC
TRBJ1-3	NA	TRBV2	TRBD1	CASSAGQPSSGNTIYF	TGTGCCAGCAGTGCGGGACAGCCGAGCTCTGGAAACACCATATATTTT
TRBJ1-2	NA	TRBV2	NA	CASPYNNYGYTF	TGTGCCAGCCCCTACAATAACTATGGCTACACCTTC
TRBJ2-1	NA	TRBV19	NA	CASSRGGGGYNEQFF	TGTGCCAGTAGTCGGGGCGGAGGGGGTTACAATGAGCAGTTCTTC
TRBJ2-2	NA	TRBV18	NA	CASSPAQGNTGELFF	TGTGCCAGCTCACCGGCGCAGGGGAACACCGGGGAGCTGTTTTTT
TRBJ2-7	NA	TRBV5-1	NA	CASSLDPAYEQYF	TGCGCCAGCAGCTTAGATCCCGCCTACGAGCAGTACTTC
TRBJ2-5	NA	TRBV5-8	TRBD2	CASSMDSGGAWETQYF	TGTGCCAGCAGCATGGACAGCGGGGGGGCCTGGGAGACCCAGTACTTC
TRBJ1-5	NA	TRBV7-2	NA	CASSFRAQDGLSNQPQHF	TGTGCCAGCAGCTTCCGGGCCCAGGACGGTTTAAGCAATCAGCCCCAGCATTTT
TRBJ2-2	NA	TRBV11-2	NA	CASSLPGELFF	TGTGCCAGCAGCTTACCCGGGGAGCTGTTTTTT
TRBJ2-3	NA	TRBV5-8	TRBD2	CASSWETLAGATDTQYF	TGTGCCAGCAGCTGGGAAACCCTAGCGGGAGCGACAGATACGCAGTATTTT
TRBJ2-1	NA	TRBV30	NA	CAYGGQLSYNEQFF	TGTGCCTACGGGGGCCAACTCTCCTACAATGAGCAGTTCTTC
TRBJ2-5	NA	TRBV2	NA	CASSERLETQYF	TGTGCCAGCAGTGAAAGGTTGGAGACCCAGTACTTC
TRBJ2-2	NA	TRBV2	NA	CASSHNTGELFF	TGTGCCAGCAGCCACAACACCGGGGAGCTGTTTTTT
TRBJ1-2	NA	TRBV5-1	NA	CASSSTGRDGYTF	TGCGCCAGCAGCTCGACAGGTCGGGATGGCTACACCTTC
TRBJ2-4	NA	TRBV3-2	NA	CASSPQYF	TGTGCCAGCAGCCCTCAGTACTTC
TRBJ1-5	NA	TRBV10-3	NA	CAISESQGFNQPQHF	TGTGCCATCAGTGAGTCCCAGGGGTTCAATCAGCCCCAGCATTTT
TRBJ2-2	NA	TRBV7-2	NA	CASSLVVGFTGELFF	TGTGCCAGCAGCTTGGTTGTGGGTTTCACCGGGGAGCTGTTTTTT
TRBJ2-5	NA	TRBV4-1	NA	CASSQELAGLETQYF	TGCGCCAGCAGCCAAGAGCTGGCAGGGTTAGAGACCCAGTACTTC
TRBJ2-5	NA	TRBV2	TRBD1	CASRTQEQGAIETQYF	TGTGCCAGCAGGACCCAAGAACAGGGGGCTATTGAGACCCAGTACTTC
TRBJ2-5	NA	TRBV6-5	NA	CASSYLALSGQETQYF	TGTGCCAGCAGTTACTTGGCGTTATCGGGGCAAGAGACCCAGTACTTC
TRBJ2-7	NA	TRBV5-4	TRBD1	CASSSDRLEYEQYF	TGTGCCAGCAGCTCGGACAGGCTGGAGTACGAGCAGTACTTC
TRBJ2-3	NA	TRBV6-1	TRBD2	CASSESAGAGDTQYF	TGTGCCAGCAGTGAATCGGCGGGAGCCGGCGATACGCAGTATTTT
TRBJ2-5	NA	TRBV7-9	NA	CASSLRTIRETQYF	TGTGCCAGCAGCTTACGGACTATCCGAGAGACCCAGTACTTC
TRBJ1-2	NA	TRBV7-6	NA	CASSSYGAANYGYTF	TGTGCCAGCAGTTCCTATGGGGCGGCTAACTATGGCTACACCTTC
TRBJ2-5	NA	TRBV5-1	NA	CASSLGRETQYF	TGCGCCAGCAGCTTGGGGAGGGAGACCCAGTACTTC
TRBJ2-3	NA	TRBV2	NA	CASSEETFSTDTQYF	TGTGCCAGCAGTGAAGAGACTTTCAGCACAGATACGCAGTATTTT
TRBJ1-2	NA	TRBV2	TRBD1	CASRPDRGNYGYTF	TGTGCCAGCAGACCAGACAGGGGGAACTATGGCTACACCTTC
TRBJ2-5	NA	TRBV2	TRBD1	CASPSDRGPRETQYF	TGTGCCAGCCCTTCGGACAGGGGGCCGAGAGAGACCCAGTACTTC
TRBJ2-1	NA	TRBV19	TRBD2	CASNTLGSGTNEQFF	TGTGCCAGTAACACTCTGGGTAGCGGGACAAATGAGCAGTTCTTC
TRBJ2-7	NA	TRBV28	TRBD1	CASSRLSGGEQYF	TGTGCCAGCAGCCGTTTATCAGGGGGCGAGCAGTACTTC
TRBJ2-1	once	TRBV18	TRBD2	CASSPRLAGGYNEQFF	TGTGCCAGCTCACCAAGGCTAGCGGGGGGCTACAATGAGCAGTTCTTC
TRBJ1-2	NA	TRBV2	NA	CASRMVEGYTF	TGTGCCAGCAGAATGGTCGAAGGCTACACCTTC
TRBJ2-7	once	TRBV4-1	TRBD2	CASSHGGGASYEQYF	TGCGCCAGCAGCCACGGGGGAGGGGCCTCCTACGAGCAGTACTTC
TRBJ2-3	once	TRBV19	TRBD2	CASRLAGDTQYF	TGTGCCAGTAGGCTAGCGGGAGATACGCAGTATTTT
TRBJ2-4	NA	TRBV21-1	NA	CASSKKGASEDIQYF	TGTGCCAGCAGCAAAAAGGGGGCCTCCGAAGACATTCAGTACTTC
TRBJ2-3	few	TRBV6-6	NA	CASSPSFPSTDTQYF	TGTGCCAGCAGTCCGAGTTTTCCTAGCACAGATACGCAGTATTTT
TRBJ2-7	NA	TRBV27	TRBD2	CASSSPGGRGLPAYEQYF	TGTGCCAGCAGTTCCCCCGGGGGGAGGGGCCTACCCGCCTACGAGCAGTACTTC
TRBJ2-5	NA	TRBV21-1	NA	CASSNQVRFSAETQYF	TGTGCCAGCAGCAATCAGGTCCGATTCTCGGCAGAGACCCAGTACTTC
TRBJ1-1	NA	TRBV29-1	NA	CSVEALAGAEAFF	TGCAGCGTTGAGGCCCTGGCAGGCGCTGAAGCTTTCTTT
TRBJ2-5	NA	TRBV15	NA	CATSRSRQRGGINLYQETQYF	TGTGCCACCAGCAGATCGCGACAACGAGGGGGAATTAACCTGTACCAAGAGACCCAGTACTTC
TRBJ1-4	once	TRBV19	NA	CASSGLNEKLFF	TGTGCCAGTAGTGGGTTGAATGAAAAACTGTTTTTT